The sequence of this TCR beta chain was determined in a study of blood T cell repertoires in COVID-19. At the level of the study: T cells, B-cell-depleted T cells, or PBMCs provided the cDNA or gDNA that served as material.

In the original workflow: From reference gene primer amplification, estimates of nucleated cell counts were derived. TCRdb keeps only in-frame clones here, not all; method: immunoSEQ multiplex PCR. The V and J calls and clone size were taken over from that table, and D and trimming were inferred from the DNA. The data hold 110,000 or so clones, with 65% to 80% observed a single time. Trimming took 5 bases from V and 3 from J, leaving 5 bases between them. This CDR3 has 11 amino acids. Germline-derived CDR1 and CDR2 are LGHDT and YNNKEL (reference sequence). The chain links TRBV3-1 (or the pseudogene TRBV3-2) to TRBJ2-7; no clear D. The sequence was obtained from a man in his forties or fifties with acute or convalescent COVID-19. Sequences were obtained from peripheral blood. The CDR3 sequence: CASSVLYEQYF. The CDR3 region has the DNA TGTGCCAGCAGCGTTCTCTACGAGCAGTACTTC.